The present T cell receptor beta chain was sequenced within a study of T cell repertoires in cytomegalovirus infection. Looking at the study overall: In public TCR beta signatures, there were indications of both CMV infection and matching HLA type.

TCRdb used MiXCR to reprocess the reads, holding one entry per CDR3 protein. This table holds some 230,000 distinct CDR3 sequences, approximately 24% found once. Germline loops: CDR1 MNHNY, CDR2 SVGAGI (reference sequence). Trimming removed 6 bases from V and 5 bases from J, with 11 bases in between. This CDR3 is 12 amino acids long. General observations from the study: Within the response measured ex vivo, HLA-C-restricted CMV-specific TCR beta clonotypes were dominant.

About this clonotype itself: The target antigen is unknown.

The sequencing sample was made of CD8+ T cells from PBMCs. The rearrangement uses TRBV6-6 and TRBJ2-7; D uncertain. The sequence was collected from a human donor in good health (CMV status not recorded). Some clones in this sample may be carry-over from other donors' samples. This CDR3 is CASRLSLHEQYF. The CDR3 DNA reads as TGTGCCAGCAGACTAAGCCTCCACGAGCAGTACTTC.